The entry below gives a single TCR beta chain sequence along with its context. Antigen: not known. For every TCR library, roughly 3.5 ug of total RNA was used. Each UMI, carrying a 6-nucleotide sample barcode, came from template switching. Reprocessing the 5' RACE reads, TCRdb reports a single entry for every CDR3 protein and omits DNA. The table lists about 300,000 distinct CDR3 sequences. Investigators pulled total RNA out of whole blood and did not sort T cells. The entry originates in a study of monozygotic twins with inflammatory bowel disease. Study-wide results and caveats: A lone strong IBD-associated signal or clonotype found no support.

Looked up from germline, CDR1 is MNHEY and CDR2 is SMNVEV (reference sequence). The CDR3 spans 14 residues. The source material was blood. This sequence joins TRBV27 and TRBJ2-5; TCRdb lists TRBD2, though no DNA is available to test this call. This clonotype originated in a human donor with ulcerative colitis or Crohn's disease, or a healthy co-twin of an affected twin (not recorded which). The CDR3 spells CASRRGASAETQYF.